This T cell receptor beta chain was captured by sequencing in a study of response to subunit inactivated influenza vaccine. Germline V gene lookup returns CDR1 ENHRY and CDR2 SYGVKD. The CDR3 runs to 14 residues. Trimming cost V 6 bases and J 0 bases; bases outside gene matches: 1. This clonotype was counted a few times. Its antigen remains unidentified. TCRdb re-called the RT-PCR reads with MiXCR, one entry per CDR3 protein. The table has about 780,000 distinct CDR3 sequences, around 18% seen once. Study-level findings and limits: The authors suggested that few new T cells are recruited per seasonal influenza vaccination.

The chain links TRBV10-3 to TRBJ2-3, with 9 bases identical to TRBD1. Specimen: PBMCs from blood, collected about 5 days after vaccination. The TCR comes from a man in his fifties or sixties who received an inactivated influenza vaccine. The CDR3 loop is CAIRDRGSTDTQYF. The CDR3 nucleotides are TGTGCCATCAGGGACAGGGGTAGCACAGATACGCAGTATTTT.